The sequence of this T cell receptor beta chain was determined in a study of cytomegalovirus exposure and HLA in healthy donors. Germline loops: CDR1 SGHDT, CDR2 YYEEEE. Losses at the gene ends were 2 bases for V and 4 bases for J; bases not matched to a gene: 8. This CDR3 has 16 residues. The assay was immunoSEQ multiplex PCR, and TCRdb's table has in-frame clones only and misses some. The sample comprises roughly 62,000 clones, around 94% of which are singletons, and approximately 2.1% rests with the top ten. The TCR was taken from a man younger than 35 in good health and CMV-seronegative. This chain connects TRBV5-6 to TRBJ2-5, with 10 bases matching TRBD2. Source material: PBMCs. The CDR3 sequence is CASSFRSSGSLETQYF. The CDR3 DNA sequence: TGTGCCAGCAGCTTCAGGTCTAGCGGGAGTCTAGAGACCCAGTACTTC.